A single sample gave rise to the 18 T cell receptor beta chains below, sequenced in a study of radiation and T cells in renal cell carcinoma. The table came from immunoSEQ multiplex PCR; TCRdb's copy has only in-frame clones and leaves some out. The sample lists tens of thousands of clones, about 89% seen once, with roughly 6% in the top ten. The time point here: blood 4 weeks post-SBRT, at nephrectomy. The treatment is: 15 Gy SBRT to primary tumor, nephrectomy 4 weeks later. Sequences were derived from blood, sampled from a patient whose treatment included radiotherapy and nephrectomy. The receptors were sampled from a woman aged 70-85 years with renal cell carcinoma.

This chain connects TRBV7-2 to TRBJ1-2; D possibly corresponds to TRBD1 (5 bases). Trimming removed 3 bases at V and 8 bases at J, with 16 bases between. The CDR3 extends over 14 amino acids. Per germline, CDR1 SGHTA and CDR2 FQGNSA. The DNA for the CDR3 is TGTGCCAGCAGCTTCCCCCGACAGACTATGGGCTACACCTTC. It translates to CASSFPRQTMGYTF.

CDR3 coding DNA: TGTGCCAGCAGCTCCGGACTAGCTGGTAACAATGAGCAGTTCTTC. Amino acid sequence: CASSSGLAGNNEQFF. The chain employs TRBV13 and TRBJ2-1; 8 nucleotides align to TRBD2. The length of the CDR3 is 15 residues. Losses at the gene ends were 4 bases for V and 5 bases for J; bases not matched to a gene: 7. The germline V gene has CDR1 PRHDT and CDR2 FYEKMQ (reference sequence).

The chain links TRBV6-1 to TRBJ1-2; perhaps TRBD1 as D (5 bases). The CDR3 contains 14 residues. Trimming cost V 11 bases and J 5 bases, with 21 bases left between them. From germline, CDR1 is MNHNS and CDR2 SASEGT. The CDR3 sequence is CAALGRDGLYGYTF. The CDR3 nucleotides are TGTGCCGCCCTGGGCAGGGACGGACTTTATGGCTACACCTTC.

The chain recombines TRBV28 with TRBJ1-2; D is ambiguous. CDR1 and CDR2 from the germline V gene are MDHEN and SYDVKM. CDR3 length: 12 amino acids. The V gene lost 6 bases and the J gene lost 6 bases, with 11 bases spanning the gap. The CDR3 DNA reads as TGTGCCAGCAGGTCGGTCCGGGATGGCTACACCTTC. It is translated as CASRSVRDGYTF.

The CDR3 spells CAWDRGQNTEAFF. The CDR3 DNA sequence: TGTGCCTGGGACAGGGGACAGAACACTGAAGCTTTCTTT. V usage is TRBV30 and J usage is TRBJ1-1, with TRBD1 matching 8 bases. There are 13 residues in the CDR3. The junction had 3 bases not matched to a gene; V was cut back by 5 bases and J by 1 base. CDR1 and CDR2 (germline): GTSNPN, SVGIG (reference sequence).

This clone was found once. The chain recombines TRBV7-2 with TRBJ2-2, with D unresolved. The CDR3 length is 11 residues. The germline V and J ends were trimmed by 2 bases and 8 bases, with 3 bases remaining between them. Germline V gene data show CDR1 as SGHTA and CDR2 as FQGNSA. CDR3 sequence: CASSLKGELFF. In DNA, the CDR3 is TGTGCCAGCAGCTTAAAGGGGGAGCTGTTTTTT.

The V and J genes are TRBV6-5 and TRBJ2-7; D gene uncertain. Germline V gene sequence: CDR1 MNHEY, CDR2 SVGAGI. The CDR3 length is 12 residues. Between the trimmed V and J ends, which lost 6 bases and 2 bases, there was a span of 8 bases. The CDR3, as DNA: TGTGCCAGCAGGGGCGCCCCCTACGAGCAGTACTTC. It encodes CASRGAPYEQYF.

The CDR3 nucleotides read TGTGCCAGCAGCCAAGTGGCTAGCGGGGGGGCTTCGTTCTTC. This codes for CASSQVASGGASFF. V and J are TRBV14 and TRBJ2-1, with 12 bases lining up with TRBD2. CDR1 is SGHDN, CDR2 FVKESK, per germline. The CDR3 extends over 14 amino acids. The J segment lost 15 bases and the V segment lost 1 base, leaving 7 bases of the junction unmatched. Complete variable domain (other parts from reference TRBV14 and TRBJ2-1): EAGVTQFPSHSVIEKGQTVTLRCDPISGHDNLYWYRRVMGKEIKFLLHFVKESKQDESGMPNNRFLAERTGGTYSTLKVQPAELEDSGVYFCASSQVASGGASFFGPGTRLTVL.

The chain is built from TRBV7-2 and TRBJ2-1; no firm D call. Germline loops: CDR1 SGHTA, CDR2 FQGNSA. V lost 0 bases and J lost 1, with 4 bases in between. This CDR3 has 14 amino acids. The CDR3 is CASSLAQSYNEQFF. The CDR3, as DNA: TGTGCCAGCAGCTTAGCACAGTCCTACAATGAGCAGTTCTTC. Looking up the rest from reference TRBV7-2 and TRBJ2-1 gives the full variable domain: GAGVSQSPSNKVTEKGKDVELRCDPISGHTALYWYRQSLGQGLEFLIYFQGNSAPDKSGLPSDRFSAERTGGSVSTLTIQRTQQEDSAVYLCASSLAQSYNEQFFGPGTRLTVL.

V is TRBV6-6 and J is TRBJ2-1, with D unclear. The germline gives CDR1 MNHNY, CDR2 SVGAGI (reference sequence). The V end was cut by 2 bases, the J end by 1 base, with 9 bases between. This CDR3 is built from 15 residues. The CDR3 DNA follows: TGTGCCAGCAGTTACAGAATAGATTCCTACAATGAGCAGTTCTTC. This encodes CASSYRIDSYNEQFF.

This chain connects TRBV7-3 to TRBJ1-2; 10 bases are a match to TRBD1. Germline V gives CDR1 SGHTA, CDR2 FQGTGA. Germline trimming cut 3 bases from V and 4 bases from J; bases unmatched to any gene: 5. The CDR3 covers 15 residues. The CDR3 loop is CASSFGTGALYGYTF. For the CDR3, the DNA is TGTGCCAGCAGCTTTGGGACAGGGGCCCTCTATGGCTACACCTTC.

The rearrangement links TRBV28 to TRBJ1-5, with TRBD1 identical over 8 bases. Germline V gene data show CDR1 as MDHEN and CDR2 as SYDVKM. This CDR3 region has 15 residues. V shed 3 bases, J shed 1 base, and the junction held 2 bases outside the gene matches. CDR3 protein: CASSLRQGSNQPQHF. Here the CDR3 DNA reads TGTGCCAGCAGTTTGAGACAGGGGAGCAATCAGCCCCAGCATTTT.

CDR3 nucleotide sequence: TGTGCCACCAGCGGTGGGGGGGAAAGAAGCTATGGCTACACCTTC. Its translation is CATSGGGERSYGYTF. V gene TRBV15 combines with J gene TRBJ1-2; tentative D call: TRBD1 (5 bases). CDR1 and CDR2 (germline): LNHNV, YYDKDF (reference sequence). Trimming took 5 bases from V and 4 from J, leaving 17 bases between them. The CDR3 sequence is 15 residues long. The full variable domain, its missing parts supplied by reference TRBV15 and TRBJ1-2, is DAMVIQNPRYQVTQFGKPVTLSCSQTLNHNVMYWYQQKSSQAPKLLFHYYDKDFNNEADTPDNFQSRRPNTSFCFLDIRSPGLGDTAMYLCATSGGGERSYGYTFGSGTRLTVV.

The CDR3 here is CAWSVSLRTEAFF. Written as DNA, the CDR3 is TGTGCCTGGAGTGTGAGTCTGCGGACTGAAGCTTTCTTT. J is TRBJ1-1 and V is TRBV30; D call uncertain. The CDR3 length is 13 residues. The V end was cut by 0 bases, the J end by 5 bases, with 10 bases between. The germline V gene encodes CDR1 GTSNPN and CDR2 SVGIG (reference sequence).

The gene calls are TRBV28 and TRBJ1-5; maybe TRBD1 (5 bases). The V end was cut by 8 bases, the J end by 6 bases, with 14 bases between. The CDR3 runs to 13 residues. Germline CDR1 MDHEN, CDR2 SYDVKM. The CDR3 sequence is CASVKGGTQPQHF. CDR3 coding DNA: TGTGCCAGCGTCAAAGGCGGGACTCAGCCCCAGCATTTT.

A word on this clone: The junction differs from germline at one of its ends, possibly a read error. J is TRBJ2-7 and V is TRBV7-7; TRBD1 matches at 7 bases. The V gene's germline CDR1 is SSHAT and CDR2 FNYEAQ (reference sequence). The CDR3 length is 15 residues. CDR3 loop: CASSVSGTAQAEQYF. Here the CDR3 DNA reads TGTGCTAGCAGCGTCTCCGGGACAGCCCAGGCCGAGCAGTACTTC.

DNA for the CDR3: TGTGCCAGCAGCTCGGGACAGGGGTTCCACGAGCAGTACTTC. Translation gives CASSSGQGFHEQYF. V usage is TRBV5-4 and J usage is TRBJ2-7, with 10 positions matching TRBD1. Germline lookup yields CDR1 SGHNT and CDR2 YYREEE (reference sequence). V lost 3 bases, J lost 5 bases, and 5 bases stayed unmatched. This CDR3 has 14 amino acids.

The V and J genes are TRBV27 and TRBJ2-3, with D possibly TRBD2 on 5 matching bases. Germline V lookup: CDR1 MNHEY, CDR2 SMNVEV (reference sequence). The CDR3 runs to 17 residues. Trimming cost V 3 bases and J 1 base, with 17 bases left between them. The CDR3 loop is CASSFRIFGVGTDTQYF. The CDR3 region has the DNA TGTGCCAGCAGTTTCAGGATTTTCGGGGTTGGCACAGATACGCAGTATTTT.